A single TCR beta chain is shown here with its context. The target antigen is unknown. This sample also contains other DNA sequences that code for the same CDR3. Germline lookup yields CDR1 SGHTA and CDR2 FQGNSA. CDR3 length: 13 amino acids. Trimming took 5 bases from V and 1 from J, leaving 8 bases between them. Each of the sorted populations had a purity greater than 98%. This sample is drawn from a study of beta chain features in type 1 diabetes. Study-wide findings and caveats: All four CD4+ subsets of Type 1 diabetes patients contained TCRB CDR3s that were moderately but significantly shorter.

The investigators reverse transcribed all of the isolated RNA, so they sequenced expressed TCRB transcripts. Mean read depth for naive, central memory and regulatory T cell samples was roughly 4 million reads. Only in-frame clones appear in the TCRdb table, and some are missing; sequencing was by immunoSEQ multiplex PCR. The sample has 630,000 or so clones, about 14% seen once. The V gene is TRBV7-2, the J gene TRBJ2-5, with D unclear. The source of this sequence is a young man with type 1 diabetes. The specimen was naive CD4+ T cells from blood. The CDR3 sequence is CASSPGSQETQYF. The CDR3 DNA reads TGTGCCAGCAGCCCGGGCTCCCAAGAGACCCAGTACTTC.